These 12 T cell receptor beta chains were sequenced from one sample in a study of OX40 agonist ivuxolimab in advanced cancers. The repertoire was sequenced with immunoSEQ multiplex PCR; TCRdb's copy has only in-frame clones and lacks some. The data show some 87,000 clones, 85% to 95% seen once. The sequenced sample was CD4+ or CD8+ T cells sorted from blood, obtained in a trial of the OX40 agonist ivuxolimab. Source of these receptors: an adult with an advanced solid tumor such as melanoma, head and neck, liver or kidney cancer.

The J gene is TRBJ2-1, the V gene TRBV11-3, with 9 bases lining up with TRBD2. The CDR3 covers 16 residues. The J segment lost 7 bases and the V segment lost 7 bases, leaving 14 bases of the junction unmatched. Per germline, CDR1 SGHNT and CDR2 YENEEA. As DNA, the CDR3 is TGTGCCAGCATGTTTACCCGAGAGGGACTAGCAAATGAGCAGTTCTTC. Its translation: CASMFTREGLANEQFF.

The chain has TRBV19 and TRBJ2-7; 11 nucleotides agree with TRBD1. Germline trimming cut 5 bases from V and 3 bases from J; bases unmatched to any gene: 6. This CDR3 is 15 amino acids long. Per germline, CDR1 LNHDA and CDR2 SQIVND (reference sequence). CDR3 region: CASSSPGTGGYEQYF. CDR3 coding DNA: TGTGCCAGTAGTTCCCCCGGGACAGGGGGCTACGAGCAGTACTTC.

V gene TRBV4-1 combines with J gene TRBJ1-5; 7 bases match TRBD1. V dropped 6 bases and J dropped 2; count of bases not matched to a gene: 4. Germline CDR1 is MGHRA and CDR2 is YSYEKL. CDR3 size: 14 residues. As DNA, the CDR3 is TGCGCCAGCAGTACCGGACAGGGCAATCAGCCCCAGCATTTT. This codes for CASSTGQGNQPQHF.

The rearrangement links TRBV19 to TRBJ1-2; a possible D gene is TRBD1 (6 bases). Germline V gives CDR1 LNHDA, CDR2 SQIVND (reference sequence). This CDR3 comprises 13 residues. V gave up 4 bases and J gave up 4 bases, with 10 bases separating them. CDR3 sequence reads: CASSTQGGYGYTF. CDR3 bases: TGTGCCAGTAGTACACAGGGAGGCTATGGCTACACCTTC.

The V call is TRBV27, the J call TRBJ2-1, with D tentatively TRBD1 (6 bases). V lost 5 bases, J lost 4 bases, and 12 bases lay in between. From germline, CDR1 is MNHEY and CDR2 SMNVEV (reference sequence). This CDR3 region has 14 residues. This chain's CDR3 is CASSPRTAYNEQFF. Written as DNA, the CDR3 is TGTGCCAGCAGTCCCCGGACAGCTTACAATGAGCAGTTCTTC.

The chain employs TRBV6-1 and TRBJ1-5, with 8 nucleotides matching TRBD1. With 6 bases clipped from V and 3 bases from J, the junction kept 7 bases outside the gene matches. Per germline, CDR1 MNHNS and CDR2 SASEGT. CDR3 length: 15 residues. The chain's CDR3 is CASRKTGAHNQPQHF. CDR3 DNA: TGTGCCAGCAGAAAGACAGGGGCCCACAATCAGCCCCAGCATTTT.

This clone was counted once. This chain uses TRBV6-4 with TRBJ2-1; unclear D gene. This CDR3 comprises 13 residues. Germline V gene lookup returns CDR1 MRHNA and CDR2 SNTAGT. V gave up 3 bases and J gave up 3 bases, with 6 bases separating them. The DNA of the CDR3 is TGTGCCAGCAGTGATGGGTACTACAATGAGCAGTTCTTC. Translating gives CASSDGYYNEQFF.

This chain connects TRBV7-9 to TRBJ2-5; 12 bases fit TRBD2. The CDR3 has 16 residues. The junction had 9 bases not matched to a gene; V was cut back by 5 bases and J by 5 bases. The germline CDR1 and CDR2 sequences are SEHNR and FQNEAQ (reference sequence). In DNA form, the CDR3 reads TGTGCCAGCAGCGGGAGACTAGCGGGAGCGTCGGAGACCCAGTACTTC. Its protein product is CASSGRLAGASETQYF.

This clone was seen once. V usage is TRBV10-3 and J usage is TRBJ2-1; 12 bases align to TRBD2. V was pared by 4 bases and J by 9 bases, with 4 bases of the junction left unmatched. Germline CDR1 reads ENHRY; CDR2 reads SYGVKD. The CDR3 length is 14 residues. The CDR3 here is CAISGLAGVGEQFF. The CDR3, as DNA: TGTGCCATCAGTGGACTAGCGGGAGTTGGTGAGCAGTTCTTC.

This chain links TRBV27 with TRBJ1-4; the D is unclear. Trimming pared 5 bases from V and 2 bases from J, leaving 12 bases between. The CDR3 loop spans 15 amino acids. Germline V lookup: CDR1 MNHEY, CDR2 SMNVEV (reference sequence). DNA for the CDR3: TGTGCCAGCAGTGCGAGACTTGCGACTAATGAAAAACTGTTTTTT. It encodes CASSARLATNEKLFF.

The chain is built from TRBV28 and TRBJ2-7, with D uncertain. This CDR3 region has 15 residues. Germline V gene lookup returns CDR1 MDHEN and CDR2 SYDVKM. The V end lost 3 bases, the J end lost 4 bases, and 16 bases lay between the germline ends. CDR3 nucleotides: TGTGCCAGCAGTTTGGTGTCAAGAAGTGCATACGAGCAGTACTTC. Translated: CASSLVSRSAYEQYF.

The V gene is TRBV7-9, the J gene TRBJ1-1; 8 bases match TRBD1. With 5 bases clipped from V and 3 bases from J, the junction kept 8 bases outside the gene matches. The CDR3 has 15 amino acids. Germline V gene sequence: CDR1 SEHNR, CDR2 FQNEAQ (reference sequence). In nucleotides, the CDR3 is TGTGCCAGCAGCCCACGACAGGGGTCGGACACTGAAGCTTTCTTT. Its translation is CASSPRQGSDTEAFF.